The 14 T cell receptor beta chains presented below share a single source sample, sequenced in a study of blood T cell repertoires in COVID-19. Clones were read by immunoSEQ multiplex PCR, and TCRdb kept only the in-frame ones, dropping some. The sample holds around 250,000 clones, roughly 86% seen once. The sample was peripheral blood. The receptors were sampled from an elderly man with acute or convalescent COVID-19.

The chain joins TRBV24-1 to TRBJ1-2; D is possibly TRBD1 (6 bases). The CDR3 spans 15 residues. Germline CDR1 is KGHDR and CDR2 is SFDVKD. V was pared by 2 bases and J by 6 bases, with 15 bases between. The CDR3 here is CATSDSTSYRDGYTF. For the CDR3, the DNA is TGTGCCACCAGTGATTCGACTTCGTACAGGGATGGCTACACCTTC.

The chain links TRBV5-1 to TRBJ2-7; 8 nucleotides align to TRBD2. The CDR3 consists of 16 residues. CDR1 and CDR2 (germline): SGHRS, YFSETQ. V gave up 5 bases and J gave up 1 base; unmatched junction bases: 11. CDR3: CASRIGPTSASYEQYF. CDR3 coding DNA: TGCGCCAGCAGAATCGGCCCGACTAGCGCTTCCTACGAGCAGTACTTC.

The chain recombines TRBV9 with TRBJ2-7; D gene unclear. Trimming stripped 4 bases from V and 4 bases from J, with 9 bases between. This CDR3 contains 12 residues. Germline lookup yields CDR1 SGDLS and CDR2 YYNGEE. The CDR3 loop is CASSPHGYEQYF. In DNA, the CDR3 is TGTGCCAGCAGCCCCCACGGTTACGAGCAGTACTTC.

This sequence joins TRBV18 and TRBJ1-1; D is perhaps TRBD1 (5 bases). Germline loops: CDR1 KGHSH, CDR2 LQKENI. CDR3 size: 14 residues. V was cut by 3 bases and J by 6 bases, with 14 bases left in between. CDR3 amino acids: CASSPDRARAEAFF. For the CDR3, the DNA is TGTGCCAGCTCACCGGACCGCGCCAGGGCTGAAGCTTTCTTT.

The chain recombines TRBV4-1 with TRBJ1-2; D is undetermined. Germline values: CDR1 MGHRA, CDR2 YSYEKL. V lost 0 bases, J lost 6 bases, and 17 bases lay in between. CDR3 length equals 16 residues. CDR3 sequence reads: CASSQDGWPAADGYTF. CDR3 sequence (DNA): TGCGCCAGCAGCCAAGATGGTTGGCCAGCCGCGGATGGCTACACCTTC.

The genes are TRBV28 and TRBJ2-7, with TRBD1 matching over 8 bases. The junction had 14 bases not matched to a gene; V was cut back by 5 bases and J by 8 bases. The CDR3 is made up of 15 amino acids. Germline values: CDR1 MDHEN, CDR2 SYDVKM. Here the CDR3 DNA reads TGTGCCAGCAGTACCTACACAGGGGGAGGTGGACAGCAGTACTTC. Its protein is CASSTYTGGGGQQYF. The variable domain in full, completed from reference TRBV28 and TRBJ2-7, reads DVKVTQSSRYLVKRTGEKVFLECVQDMDHENMFWYRQDPGLGLRLIYFSYDVKMKEKGDIPEGYSVSREKKERFSLILESASTNQTSMYLCASSTYTGGGGQQYFGPGTRLTVT.

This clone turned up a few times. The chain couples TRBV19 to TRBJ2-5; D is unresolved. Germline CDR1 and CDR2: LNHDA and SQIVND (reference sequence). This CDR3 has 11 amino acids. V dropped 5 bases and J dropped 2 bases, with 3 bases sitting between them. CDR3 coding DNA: TGTGCCAGTAGTTCGCAAGAGACCCAGTACTTC. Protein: CASSSQETQYF. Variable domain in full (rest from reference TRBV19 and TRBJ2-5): DGGITQSPKYLFRKEGQNVTLSCEQNLNHDAMYWYRQDPGQGLRLIYYSQIVNDFQKGDIAEGYSVSREKKESFPLTVTSAQKNPTAFYLCASSSQETQYFGPGTRLLVL.

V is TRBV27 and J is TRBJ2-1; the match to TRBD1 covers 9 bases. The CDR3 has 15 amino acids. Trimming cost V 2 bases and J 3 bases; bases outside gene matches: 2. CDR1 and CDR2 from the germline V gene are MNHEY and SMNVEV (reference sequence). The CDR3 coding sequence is TGTGCCAGCAGTTTAACAGGGGGCAGCTACAATGAGCAGTTCTTC. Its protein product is CASSLTGGSYNEQFF.

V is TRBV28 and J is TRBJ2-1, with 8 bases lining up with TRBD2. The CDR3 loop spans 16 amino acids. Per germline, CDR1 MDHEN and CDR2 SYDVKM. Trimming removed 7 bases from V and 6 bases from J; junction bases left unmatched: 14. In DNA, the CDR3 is TGTGCCAGCACCCCTGGGGGGACTAGGGGGATCAATGAGCAGTTCTTC. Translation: CASTPGGTRGINEQFF.

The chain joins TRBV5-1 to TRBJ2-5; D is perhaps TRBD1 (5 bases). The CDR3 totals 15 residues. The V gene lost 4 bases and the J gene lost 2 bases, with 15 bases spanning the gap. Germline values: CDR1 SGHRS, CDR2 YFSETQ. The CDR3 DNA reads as TGCGCCAGCAGCAAGGGGCCAGAATATCAAGAGACCCAGTACTTC. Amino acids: CASSKGPEYQETQYF.

CDR3 protein: CASIPGLPNSPLHF. The CDR3 region has the DNA TGTGCCAGCATTCCGGGACTGCCCAATTCACCCCTCCACTTT. This chain uses TRBV28 with TRBJ1-6; possible D gene TRBD1, 5 bases. The CDR3 extends over 14 amino acids. Trimming cost V 7 bases and J 7 bases, with 14 bases left between them. The germline V gene has CDR1 MDHEN and CDR2 SYDVKM.

This CDR3 is CASRRQGLLNTEAFF. DNA of the CDR3: TGCGCCAGCAGAAGACAGGGGCTCCTGAACACTGAAGCTTTCTTT. The V and J genes are TRBV5-1 and TRBJ1-1; 8 positions agree with TRBD1. The length of the CDR3 is 15 residues. CDR1 and CDR2 from the germline V gene are SGHRS and YFSETQ. V lost 5 bases and J lost 0; bases outside the gene matches: 6.

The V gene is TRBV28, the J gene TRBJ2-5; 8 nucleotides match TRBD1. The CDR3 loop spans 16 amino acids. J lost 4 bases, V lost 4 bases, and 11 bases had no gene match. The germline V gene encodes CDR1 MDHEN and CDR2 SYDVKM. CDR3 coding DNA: TGTGCCAGCAGTTACACAGGGGGATTTCGAGGAGAGACCCAGTACTTC. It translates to CASSYTGGFRGETQYF.

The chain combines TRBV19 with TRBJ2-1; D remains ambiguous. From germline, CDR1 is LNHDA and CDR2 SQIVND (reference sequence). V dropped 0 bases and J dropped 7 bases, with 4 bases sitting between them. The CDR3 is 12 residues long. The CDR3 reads CASSIDRNEQFF. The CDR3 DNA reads TGTGCCAGTAGTATAGATCGGAATGAGCAGTTCTTC.